Many counts were recorded for the clone carrying this TCR beta chain. Its cognate antigen is unknown. Via MiXCR, TCRdb re-called the RT-PCR reads, giving one row per CDR3 protein. The table includes more than 450,000 distinct CDR3 sequences, around 10% detected once. This entry is derived from a study of response to subunit inactivated influenza vaccine. Whole-study findings and limits: After each seasonal influenza vaccination, few new T cells are recruited, the authors suggested.

The sample was also linked to a second study, of T cells expressing NK-cell markers. From that second work: TCR beta cDNA was generated via 5'RACE template switching incorporating UMIs. In sorted CD3+CD56+NKG2C+, CD3+CD56+NKG2C- and CD3+CD56-NKG2C+ T cells, TCR beta repertoires were obtained. A few donors' CD3+CD56-NKG2C+ cells were dominated by the same clonotypes. Nothing established the HCMV specificity of expanded NKG2C+ T cell clones.

The sequencing here drew on PBMCs from blood, taken on the day of vaccination. The clonotype comes from a man aged 50-60 years who received an inactivated influenza vaccine.

The CDR3 loop reads CASSPQGNEQFF. CDR3 bases: TGTGCCAGCAGCCCTCAGGGTAATGAGCAGTTCTTC. This chain uses TRBV12-3 or TRBV12-4 with TRBJ2-1; D possibly corresponds to TRBD1 (5 bases). V shed 6 bases and J shed 7 bases, with 10 bases lying between them. The CDR3 sequence is 12 residues long.